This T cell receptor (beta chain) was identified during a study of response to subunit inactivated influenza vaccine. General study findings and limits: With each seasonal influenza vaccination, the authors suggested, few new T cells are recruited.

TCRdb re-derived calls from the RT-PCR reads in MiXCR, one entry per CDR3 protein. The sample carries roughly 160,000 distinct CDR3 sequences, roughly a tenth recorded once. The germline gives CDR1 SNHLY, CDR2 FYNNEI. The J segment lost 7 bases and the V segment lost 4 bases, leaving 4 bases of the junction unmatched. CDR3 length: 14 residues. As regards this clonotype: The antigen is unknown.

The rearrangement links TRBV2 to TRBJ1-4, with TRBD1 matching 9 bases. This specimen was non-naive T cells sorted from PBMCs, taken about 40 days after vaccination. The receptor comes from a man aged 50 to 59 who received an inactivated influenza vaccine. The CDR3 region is CASSVTGGFEKLFF. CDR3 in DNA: TGTGCCAGCAGTGTTACAGGGGGCTTTGAAAAACTGTTTTTT.